One and the same sample provided the 20 T cell receptor beta chains below, sequenced in a study of early stage breast cancer tumors. Profiled with immunoSEQ multiplex PCR; TCRdb holds only in-frame clones, not every one. The sample includes 45,000 to 50,000 clones, approximately 83% of them seen just once. The specimen sequenced was blood. Every receptor here comes from a person aged 45 to 59 with breast cancer.

The chain couples TRBV9 to TRBJ1-1; D is perhaps TRBD1 (6 bases). CDR1 is SGDLS and CDR2 is YYNGEE in the germline V gene. Trimming left V 3 bases short and J 0 bases short, with 9 bases between. The CDR3 consists of 14 residues. This chain's CDR3 is CASSEGTLNTEAFF. CDR3 nucleotide sequence: TGTGCCAGCAGCGAGGGGACATTGAACACTGAAGCTTTCTTT.

V usage is TRBV13 and J usage is TRBJ2-7; 14 nucleotides match TRBD2. Germline CDR1 PRHDT, CDR2 FYEKMQ (reference sequence). The CDR3 runs to 17 residues. With 3 bases clipped from V and 4 bases from J, the junction kept 8 bases outside the gene matches. This CDR3 reads CASSFGGLAGEGYEQYF. CDR3 nucleotides: TGTGCCAGCAGCTTCGGGGGACTAGCGGGAGAAGGGTACGAGCAGTACTTC.

The chain is built from TRBV18 and TRBJ2-7; D gene uncertain. The germline CDR1 and CDR2 sequences are KGHSH and LQKENI. This CDR3 is 13 amino acids long. V lost 4 bases to trimming and J lost 1 base, with 8 bases between them. The CDR3 here is CASSRDGSYEQYF. The CDR3 bases are TGTGCCAGCTCACGTGACGGATCCTACGAGCAGTACTTC.

The chain links TRBV30 to TRBJ2-1; 13 nucleotides agree with TRBD2. The trim removed 5 bases at V and 3 bases at J, leaving 4 bases unmatched. Germline V lookup: CDR1 GTSNPN, CDR2 SVGIG (reference sequence). CDR3 length: 15 amino acids. CDR3 residues: CAWDWTSGGYNEQFF. CDR3 DNA sequence: TGTGCCTGGGATTGGACTAGCGGGGGCTACAATGAGCAGTTCTTC.

V usage is TRBV5-5 and J usage is TRBJ2-3; no reliable D call. The germline gives CDR1 SGHKS, CDR2 YYEKEE (reference sequence). V was pared by 1 base and J by 4 bases, with 13 bases between. The CDR3 has 15 residues. In DNA, the CDR3 is TGTGCCAGCAGCTTGATCCCCGAAACGGCAGATACGCAGTATTTT. Protein product: CASSLIPETADTQYF.

Note on this clone: Because the CDR3's place on the DNA is in doubt, the DNA is left out and the CDR3 is given as listed by TCRdb. The genes are TRBV21-1 and TRBJ1-1. TRBV21-1 is annotated as a pseudogene. The CDR3 is 15 residues long, counting both termini. CDR3: CASARVGLGNTEAFF.

This chain uses TRBV6-5 with TRBJ2-3; D is perhaps TRBD2 (5 bases). The CDR3 consists of 13 residues. Germline V gene lookup returns CDR1 MNHEY and CDR2 SVGAGI. Trimming removed 6 bases at V and 7 bases at J, with 14 bases between. This chain's CDR3 is CASSRGPIHTQYF. Here the CDR3 DNA reads TGTGCCAGCAGCCGGGGTCCCATTCATACGCAGTATTTT.

V and J are TRBV4-3 and TRBJ2-6; perhaps D is TRBD1 or TRBD2 (5 bases each). CDR1 LGHNA and CDR2 YSLEER come from the germline V gene. This CDR3 spans 19 amino acids. V lost 4 bases and J 2 bases, leaving 21 bases between the germline ends. In nucleotides, the CDR3 is TGCGCCAGCAGCCGACGGTACCGGGACGGCCACCCTGGGGCCAACGTCCTGACTTTC. It codes for CASSRRYRDGHPGANVLTF.

The rearrangement joins TRBV5-6 to TRBJ1-5, with a weak D call TRBD1 (5 bases). CDR1 and CDR2 (germline): SGHDT, YYEEEE. The CDR3 runs to 15 residues. With 1 base removed from V and 0 bases from J, the gap between germline ends came to 8 bases. CDR3: CASSLLGDSNQPQHF. Here the CDR3 DNA reads TGTGCCAGCAGCTTGCTGGGGGATAGCAATCAGCCCCAGCATTTT.

V and J are TRBV6-1 and TRBJ2-7, with a weak D call TRBD2 (5 bases). In germline, CDR1 is MNHNS, CDR2 SASEGT. This CDR3 contains 14 residues. Trimming pared 2 bases from V and 1 base from J, leaving 9 bases between. The DNA of the CDR3 is TGTGCCAGCAGTGAATGGGCGGGTTCCTACGAGCAGTACTTC. This sequence encodes CASSEWAGSYEQYF.

The chain employs TRBV12-5 and TRBJ2-2, with TRBD1 matching over 8 bases. Germline values: CDR1 LGHNT, CDR2 FRNRAP. CDR3 length: 20 amino acids. The J segment lost 4 bases and the V segment lost 3 bases, leaving 19 bases of the junction unmatched. The CDR3 DNA is TGTGCTAGTGGTTTTAACAGGGGGACCATTCCCCGGGGTCCCACCGGGGAGCTGTTTTTT. Protein product: CASGFNRGTIPRGPTGELFF.

This chain uses TRBV19 with TRBJ2-1, with 14 bases that match TRBD2. The CDR3 contains 14 residues. In germline, CDR1 is LNHDA, CDR2 SQIVND (reference sequence). V lost 6 bases, J lost 9 bases, and 4 bases stayed unmatched. The CDR3 here is CASRGTSGGGEQFF. DNA of the CDR3: TGTGCCAGTAGAGGGACTAGCGGGGGCGGTGAGCAGTTCTTC.

The genes are TRBV11-3 and TRBJ1-1; D not resolved. This CDR3 comprises 13 residues. V lost 1 base, J lost 2 bases, and 5 bases lay in between. Germline assignment: CDR1 SGHNT and CDR2 YENEEA. CDR3 nucleotides: TGTGCCAGCAGCTTAGGTGGTAACACTGAAGCTTTCTTT. Encoded protein: CASSLGGNTEAFF.

This clone was found a few times. The V call is TRBV30, the J call TRBJ1-2, with TRBD1 as a possible D gene (5 bases). V was pared by 7 bases and J by 5 bases, with 20 bases between. CDR3 length: 14 amino acids. Germline assignment: CDR1 GTSNPN and CDR2 SVGIG (reference sequence). The CDR3 coding sequence is TGTGCCTCCGGAGCGACAGCTGAACTATATGGCTACACCTTC. It is translated as CASGATAELYGYTF. The full variable domain, rest sourced from reference TRBV30 and TRBJ1-2, is SQTIHQWPATLVQPVGSPLSLECTVEGTSNPNLYWYRQAAGRGLQLLFYSVGIGQISSEVPQNLSASRPQDRQFILSSKKLLLSDSGFYLCASGATAELYGYTFGSGTRLTVV.

This sequence joins TRBV9 and TRBJ1-4, with 7 bases identical to TRBD1. Looked up from germline, CDR1 is SGDLS and CDR2 is YYNGEE. The CDR3 runs to 15 residues. The V segment lost 4 bases and the J segment 5 bases; nucleotides outside the gene matches: 8. Here the CDR3 reads CASSSRQGINEKLFF. DNA for the CDR3: TGTGCCAGCAGCTCCAGACAGGGCATAAATGAAAAACTGTTTTTT. Together with reference TRBV9 and TRBJ1-4, the CDR3 gives the full variable domain: DSGVTQTPKHLITATGQRVTLRCSPRSGDLSVYWYQQSLDQGLQFLIQYYNGEERAKGNILERFSAQQFPDLHSELNLSSLELGDSALYFCASSSRQGINEKLFFGSGTQLSVL.

The chain joins TRBV27 to TRBJ2-7; 7 bases match TRBD1. Unmatched junction bases numbered 4, after V lost 5 bases and J lost 6 bases. CDR3 length: 12 residues. Germline V gene sequence: CDR1 MNHEY, CDR2 SMNVEV (reference sequence). CDR3 bases: TGTGCCAGCAGTGTAAGGGGGCGCGAGCAGTACTTC. Encoded protein: CASSVRGREQYF.

This sequence joins TRBV4-1 and TRBJ2-5; 10 bases agree with TRBD2. Trimming removed 0 bases from V and 5 bases from J; junction bases left unmatched: 9. In germline, CDR1 is MGHRA, CDR2 YSYEKL. There are 17 residues in the CDR3. CDR3 DNA: TGCGCCAGCAGCCAAGAACGTCCAGCGGGAGGGGGGGAGACCCAGTACTTC. This sequence encodes CASSQERPAGGGETQYF.

This chain links TRBV19 with TRBJ1-5; TRBD1 is a possible D gene (5 bases). This CDR3 spans 13 amino acids. Germline V gives CDR1 LNHDA, CDR2 SQIVND (reference sequence). Between the trimmed V and J ends, which lost 6 bases and 5 bases, there was a span of 11 bases. CDR3 sequence (DNA): TGTGCCAGTAGCATTATACAGGATCAGCCCCAGCATTTT. Protein: CASSIIQDQPQHF. Full variable domain (remainder filled in from reference TRBV19 and TRBJ1-5): DGGITQSPKYLFRKEGQNVTLSCEQNLNHDAMYWYRQDPGQGLRLIYYSQIVNDFQKGDIAEGYSVSREKKESFPLTVTSAQKNPTAFYLCASSIIQDQPQHFGDGTRLSIL.

This chain links TRBV6-4 with TRBJ2-3; D is undetermined. CDR3 length: 13 residues. CDR1 and CDR2 (germline): MRHNA, SNTAGT. V was shortened by 2 bases and J by 1 base, with 4 bases between the two germline ends. CDR3 protein: CASSDTRTDTQYF. The CDR3 nucleotides read TGTGCCAGCAGTGACACACGCACAGATACGCAGTATTTT.

This clone was seen only once. The chain recombines TRBV10-3 with TRBJ2-2; TRBD2 aligns across 10 bases. The CDR3 loop spans 16 amino acids. The V gene end was trimmed by 6 bases and the J gene end by 10 bases; junction bases not matched to a gene: 14. Germline CDR1 and CDR2: ENHRY and SYGVKD. This CDR3 reads CAISPTSGATLAELFF. The CDR3 nucleotides are TGTGCCATCAGCCCTACTAGCGGGGCCACCCTGGCGGAGCTGTTTTTT.